The rows below give T cell receptor beta chains drawn from one sample of a study of metastatic and nonmetastatic thyroid tumors. TCRdb ran MiXCR on the PCR reads. This table holds roughly 5,400 clones, about 29% found once. The sample taken for sequencing was adjacent normal tissue. The receptors originated from a female donor with papillary thyroid cancer or a benign thyroid nodule (not recorded which). Some clones in this sample may be carry-over from other donors' samples. Each CDR3 is given with its conserved first and last residue.

j_call v_call cdr3_aa
TRBJ2-7 TRBV30 CASAGGYEQYF
TRBJ1-2 TRBV29-1 CSVDESNYGYTF
TRBJ1-6 TRBV19 CASSRGRVMDSPLHF
TRBJ1-3 TRBV6-2/TRBV6-3 CASTSRDRVSRGNTIYF
TRBJ1-5 TRBV5-6 CASSLKGRGGHF
TRBJ1-2 TRBV5-1 CASSSAGIDGYTF
TRBJ2-1 TRBV11-2 CASSPVGGRRDAEQFF
TRBJ2-2 TRBV5-1 CASSLGHRDPNTGELFF
TRBJ1-1 TRBV6-6 CASSYVRRQGRLDTEAFF
TRBJ2-5 TRBV2 CASSFKGQETQYF
TRBJ1-3 TRBV2 CASSKTDRVGNTIYF
TRBJ2-7 TRBV6-1 CASARDREYERYF
TRBJ2-5 TRBV27 CASSDYTGGEKETQYF
TRBJ2-1 TRBV5-1 CASSLAGSTYNEQFF
TRBJ2-7 TRBV6-4 CASRLAASYEQYF
TRBJ2-7 TRBV9 CASSPGLAGESYEQYF
TRBJ1-2 TRBV6-1 CASSEWEGVISGYTF
TRBJ2-6 TRBV6-2/TRBV6-3 CASSSGDREGAGANVLTF
TRBJ2-6 TRBV5-1 CASSSGISGANVLTF
TRBJ2-7 TRBV20-1 CSVRRFGQDTYEQYF
TRBJ2-3 TRBV11-2 CASTDSGRLSTDTQYF
TRBJ1-1 TRBV27 CASRSVAMNTEAFF
TRBJ1-1 TRBV20-1 CSARPGQRAFF
TRBJ2-2 TRBV18 CASSPPQGSTGELFF
TRBJ1-1 TRBV12-3/TRBV12-4 CASSFGGSLNTEAFF
TRBJ1-2 TRBV11-3 CASSLVKGYGYTF
TRBJ2-7 TRBV12-3/TRBV12-4 CASSYRDSFQYF
TRBJ2-2 TRBV11-3 CASSLETGTGELFF
TRBJ2-1 TRBV4-1 CASSQVGGYNEQFF
TRBJ2-7 TRBV27 CASRSPAGTGSYEQYF
TRBJ1-6 TRBV20-1 CSARGTSNSPLHF
TRBJ2-5 TRBV20-1 CSASASGGGYQETQYF
TRBJ1-6 TRBV6-1 CASSQDEMGGDSPLHF
TRBJ2-2 TRBV19 CASSPFSNTGELFF
TRBJ1-5 TRBV6-1 CASSEGGTQPQHF
TRBJ2-7 TRBV7-8 CASSSGLAGAYEQYF
TRBJ2-7 TRBV28 CASSIDFGTGARYEQYF